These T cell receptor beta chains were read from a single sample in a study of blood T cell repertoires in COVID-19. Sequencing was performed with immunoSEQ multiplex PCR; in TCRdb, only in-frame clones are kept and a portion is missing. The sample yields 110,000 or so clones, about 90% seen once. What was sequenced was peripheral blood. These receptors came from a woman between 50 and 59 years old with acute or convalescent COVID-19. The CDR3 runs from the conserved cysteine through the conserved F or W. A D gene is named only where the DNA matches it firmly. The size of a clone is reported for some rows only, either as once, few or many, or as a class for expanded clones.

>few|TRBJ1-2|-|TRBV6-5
TGTGCCAGCAGCAAGCAGGGGTATGGCTACACCTTC
CASSKQGYGYTF
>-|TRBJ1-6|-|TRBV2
TGTGCCAGCAGTGCCAGGGGTCTTGGCTATAATTCACCCCTCCACTTT
CASSARGLGYNSPLHF
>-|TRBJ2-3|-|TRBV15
TGTGCCACCAGCAGAGGCCCCGTTAGAGGCACAGATACGCAGTATTTT
CATSRGPVRGTDTQYF
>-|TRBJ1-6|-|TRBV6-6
TGTGCCAGCAGTTACGGGGCGGGGACCCTCCACTTT
CASSYGAGTLHF
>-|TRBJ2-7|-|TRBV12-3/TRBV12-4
TGTGCCAGCAGTTTCGGCTACGAGCAGTACTTC
CASSFGYEQYF
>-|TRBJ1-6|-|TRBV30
TGTGCCTGGAGGGGGAGCTCCTATAATTCACCCCTCCACTTT
CAWRGSSYNSPLHF
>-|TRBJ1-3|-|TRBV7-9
TGTGCCAGCAGCTTAGCTGGGGTAGCGGACACCATATATTTT
CASSLAGVADTIYF
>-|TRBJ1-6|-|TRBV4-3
TGCGCCAGCAGCCCGGCAGGGGAGGGCCTTTATAATTCACCCCTCCACTTT
CASSPAGEGLYNSPLHF
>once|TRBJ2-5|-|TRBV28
TGTGCCAGCAGTTCTTACCTAACGACAGAAGAGACCCAGTACTTC
CASSSYLTTEETQYF
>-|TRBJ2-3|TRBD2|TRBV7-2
TGTGCCAGCAGCCCTCTAGCGGGAGGGGCCACAGATACGCAGTATTTT
CASSPLAGGATDTQYF
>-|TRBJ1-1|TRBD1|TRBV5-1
TGCGCCAGCAGCACTTACGGGACAGGGAACACTGAAGCTTTCTTT
CASSTYGTGNTEAFF
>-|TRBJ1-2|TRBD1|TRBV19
TGTGCCAGTAGTATCCTACAGGGGACGCCCCATGGCTACACCTTC
CASSILQGTPHGYTF
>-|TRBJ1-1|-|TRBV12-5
TGTGCTAGTGGTTTGGCCTACGGGACACCTCACTCGAACACTGAAGCTTTCTTT
CASGLAYGTPHSNTEAFF
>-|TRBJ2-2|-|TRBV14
TGTGCCAGCAGCTCCTTCGGGGCCGGGGAGCTGTTTTTT
CASSSFGAGELFF
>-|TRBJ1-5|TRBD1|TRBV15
TGTGCCACCAGCAGAGATCGGGCAGGGGGCGCGATTATTTCTCAGCCCCAGCATTTT
CATSRDRAGGAIISQPQHF
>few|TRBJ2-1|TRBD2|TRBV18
TGTGCCAGCTCACCGGGACTAGCGGGGTTCGATGAGCAGTTCTTC
CASSPGLAGFDEQFF
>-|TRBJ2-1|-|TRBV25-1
TGTGCCAGCAGTGAATTAGCCGACTCCTACAATGAGCAGTTCTTC
CASSELADSYNEQFF
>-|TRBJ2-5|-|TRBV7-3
TGTGCCAGCAGCTTAAAAGCTGGAGAGGAGACCCAGTACTTC
CASSLKAGEETQYF
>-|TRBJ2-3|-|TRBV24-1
TGTGCCACCAGTGATTCCGCCAGGGCCCGAGGAACAGATACGCAGTATTTT
CATSDSARARGTDTQYF
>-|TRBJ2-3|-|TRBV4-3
TGCGCCAGCAGGAAGGCGGGGACAGATACGCAGTATTTT
CASRKAGTDTQYF
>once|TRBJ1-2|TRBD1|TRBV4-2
TGTGCCAGCAGCCCGGGGACAGAAGATTATGGCTACACCTTC
CASSPGTEDYGYTF
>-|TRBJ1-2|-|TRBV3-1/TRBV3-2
TGTGCCAGCAGCCAAGATAAAGGGGATGGCTATGGCTACACCTTC
CASSQDKGDGYGYTF
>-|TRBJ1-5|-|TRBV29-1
TGCAGCGTTGAGGCTAGTCGGGGTCAGCCCCAGCATTTT
CSVEASRGQPQHF
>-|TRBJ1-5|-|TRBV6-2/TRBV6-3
TGTGCCAGCAGTTACGGGGGCGAGAGCAATCAGCCCCAGCATTTT
CASSYGGESNQPQHF
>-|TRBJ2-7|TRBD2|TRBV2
TGTGCCAGCAAGTCTAGCGGAGCTTACGAGCAGTACTTC
CASKSSGAYEQYF
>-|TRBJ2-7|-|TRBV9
TGTGCCAGCAGCGTGGACACGGGACACGACTACGAGCAGTACTTC
CASSVDTGHDYEQYF
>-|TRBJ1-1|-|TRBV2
TGTGCCAGCAGTGGTGGAGGGGCGGGGATGAACACTGAAGCTTTCTTT
CASSGGGAGMNTEAFF
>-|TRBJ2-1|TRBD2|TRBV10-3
TGTGCCATCATGGGGGAGGGATTCTCCTACAATGAGCAGTTCTTC
CAIMGEGFSYNEQFF
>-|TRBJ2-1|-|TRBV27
TGTGCCAGCAGGCGGGACTCCTACAATGAGCAGTTCTTC
CASRRDSYNEQFF
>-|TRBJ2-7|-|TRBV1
TGCACCAGCAGCCATCACCCGGGACTAGCGGGGTCTCGGCAGTACTTC
CTSSHHPGLAGSRQYF
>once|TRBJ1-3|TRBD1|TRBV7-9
TGTGCCAGCAGCCTTACAGGGGTTCTCTCTGGAAACACCATATATTTT
CASSLTGVLSGNTIYF
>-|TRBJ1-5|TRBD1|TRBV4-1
TGCGCCAGCAGCCAAGGGACAGGGGGCAGTCAGCCCCAGCATTTT
CASSQGTGGSQPQHF
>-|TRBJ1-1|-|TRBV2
TGTGCCAGCACCCAGGTAGTGAACACTGAAGCTTTCTTT
CASTQVVNTEAFF
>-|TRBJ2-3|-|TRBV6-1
TGTGCCAGCAGTGAAGATTGGTCTAGCGACGGAAGCACAGATACGCAGTATTTT
CASSEDWSSDGSTDTQYF
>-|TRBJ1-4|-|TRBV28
TGTGCCAGCAGTCTCCATCCCGGTATACCTGCAACTAATGAAAAACTGTTTTTT
CASSLHPGIPATNEKLFF
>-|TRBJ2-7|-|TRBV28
TGTGCCAGCAGTTTAAGAACCGGGACTGTTCGCTACGAGCAGTACTTC
CASSLRTGTVRYEQYF
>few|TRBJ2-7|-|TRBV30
TGTGCCTGGAGTCAGCGCGAGCAGTACTTC
CAWSQREQYF
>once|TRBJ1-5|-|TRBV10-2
TGCGCCAGCAGTGGAACCGAGAATCAGCCCCAGCATTTT
CASSGTENQPQHF